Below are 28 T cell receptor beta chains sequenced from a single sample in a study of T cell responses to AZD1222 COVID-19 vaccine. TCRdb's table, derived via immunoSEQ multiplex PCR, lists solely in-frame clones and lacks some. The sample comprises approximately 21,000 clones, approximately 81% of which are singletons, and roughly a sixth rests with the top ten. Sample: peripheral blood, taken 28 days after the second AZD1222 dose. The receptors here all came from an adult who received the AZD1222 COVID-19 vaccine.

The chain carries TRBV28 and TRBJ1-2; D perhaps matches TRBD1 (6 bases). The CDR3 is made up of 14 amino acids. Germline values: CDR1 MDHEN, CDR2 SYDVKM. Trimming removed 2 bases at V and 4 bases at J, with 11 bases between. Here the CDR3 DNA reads TGTGCCAGCAGTTTAAGTGGACAGCCCTATGGCTACACCTTC. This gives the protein CASSLSGQPYGYTF.

The chain's CDR3 is CASSSAGTAKNIQYF. The CDR3 DNA is TGTGCCAGCAGTTCCGCGGGGACAGCCAAAAACATTCAGTACTTC. V gene TRBV28 combines with J gene TRBJ2-4; D is perhaps TRBD2 (6 bases). The V and J ends lost 4 bases and 0 bases respectively, with 10 bases between them. Germline CDR1 is MDHEN and CDR2 is SYDVKM. This CDR3 region has 15 residues.

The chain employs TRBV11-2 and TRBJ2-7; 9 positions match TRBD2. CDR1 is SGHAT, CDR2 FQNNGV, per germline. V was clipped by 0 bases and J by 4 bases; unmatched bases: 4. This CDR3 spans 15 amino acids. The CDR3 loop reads CASSLEASGTYEQYF. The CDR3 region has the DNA TGTGCCAGCAGCTTAGAGGCTAGCGGGACTTACGAGCAGTACTTC.

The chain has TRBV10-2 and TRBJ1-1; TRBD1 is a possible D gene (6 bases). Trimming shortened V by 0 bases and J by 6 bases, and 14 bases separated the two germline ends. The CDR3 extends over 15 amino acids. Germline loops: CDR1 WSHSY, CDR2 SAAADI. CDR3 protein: CASSESAATGAEAFF. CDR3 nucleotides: TGCGCCAGCAGTGAGTCAGCTGCGACAGGAGCTGAAGCTTTCTTT.

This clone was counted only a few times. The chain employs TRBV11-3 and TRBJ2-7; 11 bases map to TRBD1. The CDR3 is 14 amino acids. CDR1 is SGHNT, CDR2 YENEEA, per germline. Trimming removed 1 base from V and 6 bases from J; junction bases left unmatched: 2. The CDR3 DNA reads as TGTGCCAGCAGCTTAGTGGGACAGGGGGGCGAGCAGTACTTC. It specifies CASSLVGQGGEQYF.

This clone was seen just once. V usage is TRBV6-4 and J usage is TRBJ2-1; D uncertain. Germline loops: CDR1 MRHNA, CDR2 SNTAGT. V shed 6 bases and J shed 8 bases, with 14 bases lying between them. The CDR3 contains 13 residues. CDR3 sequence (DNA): TGTGCCAGCAGCTCCCGGGCGCACGATGAGCAGTTCTTC. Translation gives CASSSRAHDEQFF.

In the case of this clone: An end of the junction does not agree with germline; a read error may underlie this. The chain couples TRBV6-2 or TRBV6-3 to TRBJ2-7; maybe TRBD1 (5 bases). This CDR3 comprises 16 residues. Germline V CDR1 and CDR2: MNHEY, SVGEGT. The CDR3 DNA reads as TGTGCCAGCAGTAACTCTCCTCGGGCAGGGACCTACGAGCAGTACTTC. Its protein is CASSNSPRAGTYEQYF.

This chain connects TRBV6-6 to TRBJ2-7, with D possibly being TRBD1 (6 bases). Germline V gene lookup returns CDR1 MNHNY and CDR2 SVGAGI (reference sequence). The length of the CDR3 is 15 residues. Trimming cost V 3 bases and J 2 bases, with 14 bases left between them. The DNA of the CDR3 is TGTGCCAGCAGTTATGGGGGCGGGCCCCCCTACGAGCAGTACTTC. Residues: CASSYGGGPPYEQYF.

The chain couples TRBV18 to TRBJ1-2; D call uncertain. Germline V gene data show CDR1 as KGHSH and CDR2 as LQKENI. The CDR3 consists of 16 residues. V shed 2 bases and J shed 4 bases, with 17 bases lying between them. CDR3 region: CASSPTQTGSSYGYTF. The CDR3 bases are TGTGCCAGCTCACCAACACAGACCGGTAGTAGCTATGGCTACACCTTC.

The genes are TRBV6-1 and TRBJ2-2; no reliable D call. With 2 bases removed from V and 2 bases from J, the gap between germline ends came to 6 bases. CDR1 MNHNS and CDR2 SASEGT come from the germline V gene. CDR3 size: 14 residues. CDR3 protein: CASSENPNTGELFF. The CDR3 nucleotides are TGTGCCAGCAGTGAAAACCCAAACACCGGGGAGCTGTTTTTT.

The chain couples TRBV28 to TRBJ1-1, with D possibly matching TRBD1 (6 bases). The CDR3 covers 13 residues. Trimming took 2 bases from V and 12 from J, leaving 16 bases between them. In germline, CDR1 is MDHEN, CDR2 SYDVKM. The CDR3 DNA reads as TGTGCCAGCAGTTTAAAAACAGGGCGTGGGACTTTCTTT. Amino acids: CASSLKTGRGTFF.

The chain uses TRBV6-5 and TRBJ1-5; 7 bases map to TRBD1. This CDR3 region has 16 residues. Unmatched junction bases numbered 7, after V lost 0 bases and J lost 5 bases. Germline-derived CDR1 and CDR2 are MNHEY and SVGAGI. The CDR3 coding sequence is TGTGCCAGCAGTTACTCTCGACAGGGACCGGATCAGCCCCAGCATTTT. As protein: CASSYSRQGPDQPQHF.

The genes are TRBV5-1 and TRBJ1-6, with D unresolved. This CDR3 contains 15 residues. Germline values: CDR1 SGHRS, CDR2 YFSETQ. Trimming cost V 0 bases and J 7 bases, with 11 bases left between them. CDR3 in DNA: TGCGCCAGCAGCTTGGGTACAAACATCAATTCACCCCTCCACTTT. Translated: CASSLGTNINSPLHF.

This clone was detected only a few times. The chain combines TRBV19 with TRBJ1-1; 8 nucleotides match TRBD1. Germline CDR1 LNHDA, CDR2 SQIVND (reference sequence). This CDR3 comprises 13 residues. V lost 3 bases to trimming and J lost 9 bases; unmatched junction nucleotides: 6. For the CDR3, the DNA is TGTGCCAGTAGTATTCCCGGGACAGGTAAAGCTTTCTTT. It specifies CASSIPGTGKAFF.

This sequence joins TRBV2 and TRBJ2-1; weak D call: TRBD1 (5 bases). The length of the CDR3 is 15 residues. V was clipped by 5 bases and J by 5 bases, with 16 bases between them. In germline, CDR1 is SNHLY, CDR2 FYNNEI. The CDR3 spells CASSLRVSPNNEQFF. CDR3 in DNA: TGTGCCAGCAGTCTCAGGGTTTCCCCCAACAATGAGCAGTTCTTC.

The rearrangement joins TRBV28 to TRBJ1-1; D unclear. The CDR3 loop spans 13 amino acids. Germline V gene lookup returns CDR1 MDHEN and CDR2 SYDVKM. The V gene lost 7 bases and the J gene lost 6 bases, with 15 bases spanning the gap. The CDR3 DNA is TGTGCCAGCACCATTGAGGAAAGGCCTGAAGCTTTCTTT. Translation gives CASTIEERPEAFF.

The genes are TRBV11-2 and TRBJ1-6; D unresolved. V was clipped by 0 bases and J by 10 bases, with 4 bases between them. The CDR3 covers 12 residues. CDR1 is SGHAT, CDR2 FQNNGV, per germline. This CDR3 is CASSLEGSPLHF. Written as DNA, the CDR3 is TGTGCCAGCAGCTTAGAGGGGTCACCCCTCCACTTT.

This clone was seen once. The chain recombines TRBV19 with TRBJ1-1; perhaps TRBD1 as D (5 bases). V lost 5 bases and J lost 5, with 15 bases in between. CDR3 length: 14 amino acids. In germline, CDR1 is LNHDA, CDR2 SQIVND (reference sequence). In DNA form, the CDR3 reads TGTGCCAGTAGTTTGGGCCATTCAGGGACTGAAGCTTTCTTT. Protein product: CASSLGHSGTEAFF.

CDR3 residues: CASSLAANTGELFF. The CDR3 DNA reads TGCGCCAGCAGCTTGGCCGCGAACACCGGGGAGCTGTTTTTT. J is TRBJ2-2 and V is TRBV5-1; no reliable D call. Per germline, CDR1 SGHRS and CDR2 YFSETQ. The V end lost 0 bases, the J end lost 0 bases, and 3 bases lay between the germline ends. CDR3 length equals 14 residues. The whole variable domain, remainder taken from reference TRBV5-1 and TRBJ2-2, is KAGVTQTPRYLIKTRGQQVTLSCSPISGHRSVSWYQQTPGQGLQFLFEYFSETQRNKGNFPGRFSGRQFSNSRSEMNVSTLELGDSALYLCASSLAANTGELFFGEGSRLTVL.

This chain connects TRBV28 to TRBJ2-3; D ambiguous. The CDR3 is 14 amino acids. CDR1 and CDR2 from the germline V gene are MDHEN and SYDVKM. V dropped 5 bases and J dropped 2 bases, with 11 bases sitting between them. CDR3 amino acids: CASSTALLTDTQYF. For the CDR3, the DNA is TGTGCCAGCAGTACTGCACTCCTCACAGATACGCAGTATTTT.

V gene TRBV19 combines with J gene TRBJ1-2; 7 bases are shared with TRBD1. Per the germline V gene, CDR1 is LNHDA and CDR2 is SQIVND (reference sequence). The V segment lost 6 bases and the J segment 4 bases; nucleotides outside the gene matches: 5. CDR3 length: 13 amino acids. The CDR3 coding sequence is TGTGCCAGTAGCCAGGGGGGGGTCTATGGCTACACCTTC. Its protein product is CASSQGGVYGYTF. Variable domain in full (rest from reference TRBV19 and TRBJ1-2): DGGITQSPKYLFRKEGQNVTLSCEQNLNHDAMYWYRQDPGQGLRLIYYSQIVNDFQKGDIAEGYSVSREKKESFPLTVTSAQKNPTAFYLCASSQGGVYGYTFGSGTRLTVV.

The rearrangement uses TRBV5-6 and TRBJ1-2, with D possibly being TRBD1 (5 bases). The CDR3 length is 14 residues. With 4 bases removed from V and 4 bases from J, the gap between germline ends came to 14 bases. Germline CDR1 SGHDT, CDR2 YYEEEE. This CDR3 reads CASSTNQGVYGYTF. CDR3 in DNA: TGTGCCAGCAGCACCAACCAGGGTGTCTATGGCTACACCTTC.

The CDR3 region is CASSLRSRVGGPPFEAFF. In nucleotides, the CDR3 is TGTGCCAGCAGCCTAAGAAGTAGGGTGGGTGGACCCCCCTTCGAAGCTTTCTTT. The genes are TRBV7-2 and TRBJ1-1; D call uncertain. The V end lost 5 bases, the J end lost 8 bases, and 30 bases lay between the germline ends. The CDR3 is 18 residues long. Germline V gene data show CDR1 as SGHTA and CDR2 as FQGNSA.

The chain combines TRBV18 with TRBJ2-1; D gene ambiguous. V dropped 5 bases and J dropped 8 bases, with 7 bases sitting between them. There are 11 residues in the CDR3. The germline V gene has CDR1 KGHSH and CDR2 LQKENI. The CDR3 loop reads CASSDDDEQFF. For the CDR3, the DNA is TGTGCCAGCTCAGACGACGATGAGCAGTTCTTC.

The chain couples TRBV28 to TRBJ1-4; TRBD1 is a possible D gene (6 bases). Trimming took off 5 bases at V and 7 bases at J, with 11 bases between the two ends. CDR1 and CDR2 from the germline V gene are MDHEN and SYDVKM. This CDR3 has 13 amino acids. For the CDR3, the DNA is TGTGCCAGCAGTCGACAGGTACTTGAAAAACTGTTTTTT. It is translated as CASSRQVLEKLFF. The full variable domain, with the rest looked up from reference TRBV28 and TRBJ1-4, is DVKVTQSSRYLVKRTGEKVFLECVQDMDHENMFWYRQDPGLGLRLIYFSYDVKMKEKGDIPEGYSVSREKKERFSLILESASTNQTSMYLCASSRQVLEKLFFGSGTQLSVL.

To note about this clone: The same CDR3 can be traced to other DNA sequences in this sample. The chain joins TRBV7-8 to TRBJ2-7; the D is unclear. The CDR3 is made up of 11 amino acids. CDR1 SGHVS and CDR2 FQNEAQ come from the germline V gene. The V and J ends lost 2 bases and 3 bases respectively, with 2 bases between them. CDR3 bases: TGTGCCAGCAGCTTATACTACGAGCAGTACTTC. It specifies CASSLYYEQYF. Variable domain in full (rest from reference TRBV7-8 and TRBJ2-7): GAGVSQSPRYKVAKRGQDVALRCDPISGHVSLFWYQQALGQGPEFLTYFQNEAQLDKSGLPSDRFFAERPEGSVSTLKIQRTQQEDSAVYLCASSLYYEQYFGPGTRLTVT.

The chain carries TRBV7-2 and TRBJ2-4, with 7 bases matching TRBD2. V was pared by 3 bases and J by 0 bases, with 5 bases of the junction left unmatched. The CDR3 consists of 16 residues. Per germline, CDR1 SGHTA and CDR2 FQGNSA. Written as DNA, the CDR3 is TGTGCCAGCAGCTTTGAATCTAGCGGAGCCAAAAACATTCAGTACTTC. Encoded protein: CASSFESSGAKNIQYF. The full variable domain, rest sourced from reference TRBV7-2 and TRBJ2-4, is GAGVSQSPSNKVTEKGKDVELRCDPISGHTALYWYRQSLGQGLEFLIYFQGNSAPDKSGLPSDRFSAERTGGSVSTLTIQRTQQEDSAVYLCASSFESSGAKNIQYFGAGTRLSVL.

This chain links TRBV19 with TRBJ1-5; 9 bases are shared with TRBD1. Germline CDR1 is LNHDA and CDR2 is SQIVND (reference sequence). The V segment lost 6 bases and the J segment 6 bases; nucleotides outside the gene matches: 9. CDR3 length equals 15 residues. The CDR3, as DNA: TGTGCCAGTAGGGTTGGACAGGGGTCTTCTCAGCCCCAGCATTTT. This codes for CASRVGQGSSQPQHF.